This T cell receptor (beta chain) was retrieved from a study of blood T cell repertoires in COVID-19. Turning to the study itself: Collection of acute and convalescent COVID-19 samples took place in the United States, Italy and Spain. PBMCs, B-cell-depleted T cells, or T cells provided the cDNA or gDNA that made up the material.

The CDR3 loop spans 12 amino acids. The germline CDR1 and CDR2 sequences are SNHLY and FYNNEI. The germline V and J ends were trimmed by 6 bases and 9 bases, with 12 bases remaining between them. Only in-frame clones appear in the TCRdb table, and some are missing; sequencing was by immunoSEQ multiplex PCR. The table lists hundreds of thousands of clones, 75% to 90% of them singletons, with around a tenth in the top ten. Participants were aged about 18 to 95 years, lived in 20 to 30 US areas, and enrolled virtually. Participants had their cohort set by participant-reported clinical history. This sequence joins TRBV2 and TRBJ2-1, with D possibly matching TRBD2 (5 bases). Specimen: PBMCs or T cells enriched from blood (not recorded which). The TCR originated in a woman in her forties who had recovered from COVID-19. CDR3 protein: CASRQTRGEQFF. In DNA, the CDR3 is TGTGCCAGCAGGCAAACTCGGGGTGAGCAGTTCTTC.